One and the same sample provided the 10 T cell receptor beta chains below, sequenced in a study of cytomegalovirus exposure and HLA in healthy donors (dated by TCRdb to the late 2010s). Library generation was performed with the immunoSEQ multiplex PCR assay. The multiplex PCR relied on a mix of 60 forward primers for TCR Vbeta segments and 13 reverse primers for TCR Jbeta segments. Sourced from immuneACCESS, this table was stored by TCRdb with only in-frame sequences that have V and J called. A share of the clones is absent; for the studies checked, an unresolved V gene accounts for under half, and the remainder has no known explanation. In all, the sample holds 150,000 to 180,000 clones, and 80% to 90% of those were seen once. The ten largest clones represent less than 2.5% of the sample. Sequenced material: PBMCs. Every receptor here comes from a woman under 30 in good health and CMV-seronegative.

The CDR3 reads CASSQDQGADTQYF. The DNA of the CDR3 is TGCGCCAGCAGCCAAGATCAAGGAGCAGATACGCAGTATTTT. The chain carries TRBV4-1 and TRBJ2-3; D ambiguous. V was cut by 0 bases and J by 4 bases, with 8 bases left in between. The CDR3 spans 14 residues. Germline CDR1 is MGHRA and CDR2 is YSYEKL.

The rearrangement links TRBV15 to TRBJ2-3, with 15 nucleotides matching TRBD2. Germline CDR1 and CDR2: LNHNV and YYDKDF (reference sequence). This CDR3 is built from 16 residues. The ends lost 3 bases at V and 3 bases at J; junction bases unmatched: 1. CDR3 amino acids: CATSSGTSGGTDTQYF. The DNA for the CDR3 is TGTGCCACCAGCAGCGGGACTAGCGGGGGGACAGATACGCAGTATTTT.

V gene TRBV5-1 combines with J gene TRBJ1-4; a weak D match, TRBD1 (6 bases). This CDR3 comprises 14 residues. V lost 1 base and J lost 2, with 6 bases in between. In germline, CDR1 is SGHRS, CDR2 YFSETQ. CDR3: CASSLTGTNEKLFF. CDR3 nucleotide sequence: TGCGCCAGCAGCTTGACAGGGACTAATGAAAAACTGTTTTTT.

Regarding this clone: Germline and junction disagree at one end, which may indicate a read error. The chain combines TRBV27 with TRBJ2-5, with 8 bases identical to TRBD1. Germline V lookup: CDR1 MNHEY, CDR2 SMNVEV (reference sequence). The CDR3 is made up of 15 amino acids. The DNA of the CDR3 is TGTGCCAGCAGCACCGGGACAGGATTTCAAGGGACCCAGTACTTC. This gives the protein CASSTGTGFQGTQYF.

Concerning this clone: At one end the junction does not follow the germline gene, possibly because of a read error. The chain is built from TRBV6-6 and TRBJ2-7, with 11 bases identical to TRBD2. This CDR3 region has 13 residues. The germline V gene has CDR1 MNHNY and CDR2 SVGAGI (reference sequence). The CDR3 loop is CGSGRELFYEQYF. Written as DNA, the CDR3 is TGCGGTAGCGGGAGGGAACTCTTTTACGAGCAGTACTTC.

The V and J genes are TRBV5-5 and TRBJ1-6; the D gene is possibly TRBD1 (6 bases). The germline gives CDR1 SGHKS, CDR2 YYEKEE (reference sequence). V lost 2 bases, J lost 8 bases, and 11 bases lay in between. This CDR3 is built from 14 residues. CDR3 DNA: TGTGCCAGCAGCTTAAGGACAGCGGATTCACCCCTCCACTTT. Translating it yields CASSLRTADSPLHF. Full variable domain (rest looked up from reference TRBV5-5 and TRBJ1-6): DAGVTQSPTHLIKTRGQQVTLRCSPISGHKSVSWYQQVLGQGPQFIFQYYEKEERGRGNFPDRFSARQFPNYSSELNVNALLLGDSALYLCASSLRTADSPLHFGNGTRLTVT.

V is TRBV7-2 and J is TRBJ1-3, with a weak D call TRBD1 (5 bases). The length of the CDR3 is 14 residues. Germline CDR1 is SGHTA and CDR2 is FQGNSA. The ends were cut back, 4 bases at V and 2 bases at J, with 9 bases in the middle. CDR3 coding DNA: TGTGCCAGCAGCTGGGCGGGGCCTGGAAACACCATATATTTT. Translating it yields CASSWAGPGNTIYF.

The chain employs TRBV7-2 and TRBJ2-1; 7 positions match TRBD2. The V segment lost 4 bases and the J segment 7 bases; nucleotides outside the gene matches: 13. The CDR3 consists of 16 residues. Looked up from germline, CDR1 is SGHTA and CDR2 is FQGNSA. Here the CDR3 DNA reads TGTGCCAGCAGCTGGGGGGGAGGGATGCGGCGGAATGAGCAGTTCTTC. This gives the protein CASSWGGGMRRNEQFF. Looking up the rest from reference TRBV7-2 and TRBJ2-1 gives the full variable domain: GAGVSQSPSNKVTEKGKDVELRCDPISGHTALYWYRQSLGQGLEFLIYFQGNSAPDKSGLPSDRFSAERTGGSVSTLTIQRTQQEDSAVYLCASSWGGGMRRNEQFFGPGTRLTVL.

The chain combines TRBV23-1 with TRBJ2-7; TRBD1 matches 9 bases. TRBV23-1 counts as an open reading frame of uncertain function. The V segment lost 8 bases and the J segment 0 bases; nucleotides outside the gene matches: 5. The CDR3 consists of 14 residues. The CDR3 spells CASGGTGFSYEQYF. The CDR3 nucleotides read TGCGCCAGCGGCGGGACAGGGTTCTCCTACGAGCAGTACTTC.

The V call is TRBV7-9, the J call TRBJ1-5; 12 positions match TRBD1. Germline CDR1 reads SEHNR; CDR2 reads FQNEAQ (reference sequence). With V trimmed by 5 bases and J by 6 bases, 11 bases remained unmatched. The CDR3 has 17 amino acids. CDR3 loop: CASSHGDRGPRGQPQHF. For the CDR3, the DNA is TGTGCCAGCAGCCATGGGGACAGGGGGCCAAGAGGTCAGCCCCAGCATTTT. The complete variable domain, with remaining parts taken from reference TRBV7-9 and TRBJ1-5, reads DTGVSQNPRHKITKRGQNVTFRCDPISEHNRLYWYRQTLGQGPEFLTYFQNEAQLEKSRLLSDRFSAERPKGSFSTLEIQRTEQGDSAMYLCASSHGDRGPRGQPQHFGDGTRLSIL.